The T cell receptor beta chain under discussion was sequenced for a study of cytomegalovirus exposure and HLA in healthy donors. This clone was observed a few times. Its cognate antigen is unknown. Regarding the study as a whole: According to a subsequent analysis, TCR clusters identified in the first cohort showed a tendency to co-occur across the roughly 120 validation repertoires. Most TCR sequences were uncommon, yet certain public TCRs appeared in many donors. Per published reports, the classifier diagnosed cytomegalovirus status with high specificity and sensitivity.

This CDR3 contains 15 residues. J lost 5 bases, V lost 0 bases, and 7 bases had no gene match. Per germline, CDR1 SGDLS and CDR2 YYNGEE. Only in-frame clones appear in the TCRdb table, and some are missing; sequencing was by immunoSEQ multiplex PCR. The repertoire holds 200,000 or so clones, with approximately 80% as singletons. The sequence derives from a woman aged 30 to 39 in good health and CMV-seropositive. V gene TRBV9 combines with J gene TRBJ2-7; 8 nucleotides line up with TRBD2. The sample consisted of PBMCs. CDR3 nucleotides: TGTGCCAGCAGCGTAGCTCCAGCGGGAGCCCACGAGCAGTACTTC. It yields the protein CASSVAPAGAHEQYF.